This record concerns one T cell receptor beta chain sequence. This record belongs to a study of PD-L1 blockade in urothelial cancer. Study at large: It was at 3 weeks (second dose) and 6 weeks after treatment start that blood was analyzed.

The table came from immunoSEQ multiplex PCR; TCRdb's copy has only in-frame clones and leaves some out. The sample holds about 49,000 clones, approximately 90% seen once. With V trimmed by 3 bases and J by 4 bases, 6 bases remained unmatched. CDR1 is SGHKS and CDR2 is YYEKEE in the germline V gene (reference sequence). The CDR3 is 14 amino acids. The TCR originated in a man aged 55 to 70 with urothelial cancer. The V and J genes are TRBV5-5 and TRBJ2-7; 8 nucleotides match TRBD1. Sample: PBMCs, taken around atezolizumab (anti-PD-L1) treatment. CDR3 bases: TGTGCCAGCAGCTCGACAGGGGTTGGGTACGAGCAGTACTTC. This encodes CASSSTGVGYEQYF.